The rows below give T cell receptor beta chains drawn from one sample of a study of identical twins. TCRdb processed the 5' RACE reads anew with MiXCR; each CDR3 protein has one entry. Among 450,000 to 500,000 distinct CDR3 sequences listed, roughly an eighth were seen once. These same data were also listed under a study on yellow fever vaccine responses in identical twins.

Sequenced material: CD4+ T cells sorted from blood. The source of these receptors is a woman aged 18-29 years in good health. Both conserved end residues are trimmed from each CDR3. Not every row has a clone size; where given, it reads once, few, many or a size class.

V	size	J	CDR3
TRBV4-2	-	TRBJ2-7	ASSQGQGVGYEQY
TRBV2	once	TRBJ1-3	ASGQDPFSGNTIY
TRBV4-2	few	TRBJ1-2	ASSQDWQGGNGGYT
TRBV7-9	few	TRBJ1-4	ASSPGTSRIEKLF
TRBV7-2	many	TRBJ2-7	ASSLGPVAYEQY
TRBV7-9	-	TRBJ2-7	ASSPLGAGRAYEQY
TRBV7-2	-	TRBJ2-5	ASTLLETQY
TRBV5-1	-	TRBJ2-3	ASSSGTSATPKGTQY
TRBV3-1	few	TRBJ2-3	ASSQVGGGEGTDTQY
TRBV3-1	-	TRBJ2-7	ASSQMGGRATY
TRBV29-1	few	TRBJ1-1	SVVRQGDTEAF
TRBV10-3	-	TRBJ2-6	AVPSGGGANVLT
TRBV29-1	many	TRBJ2-5	SVYQGQTGETQY
TRBV28	few	TRBJ2-1	ASSRRDREANEQF